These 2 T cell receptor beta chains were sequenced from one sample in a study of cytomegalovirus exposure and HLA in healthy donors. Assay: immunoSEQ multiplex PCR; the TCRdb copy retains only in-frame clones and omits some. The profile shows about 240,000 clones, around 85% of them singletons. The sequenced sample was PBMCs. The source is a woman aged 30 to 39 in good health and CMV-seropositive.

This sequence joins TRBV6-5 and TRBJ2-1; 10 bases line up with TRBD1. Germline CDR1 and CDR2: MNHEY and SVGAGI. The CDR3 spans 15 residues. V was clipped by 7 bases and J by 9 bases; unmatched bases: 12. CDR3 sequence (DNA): TGTGCCAGCACCTCGACAGGGGGCCCCCCAGGTGAGCAGTTCTTC. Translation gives CASTSTGGPPGEQFF.

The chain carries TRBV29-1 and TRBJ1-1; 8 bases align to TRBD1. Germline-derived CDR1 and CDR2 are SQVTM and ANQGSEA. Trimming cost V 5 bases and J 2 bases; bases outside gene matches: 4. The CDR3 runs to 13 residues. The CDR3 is CSVIRGRNTEAFF. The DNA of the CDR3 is TGCAGCGTTATCAGGGGGCGAAACACTGAAGCTTTCTTT.